One sample yielded the 13 T cell receptor beta chains listed below, sequenced in a study of T-cell reconstitution after alpha-beta-depleted transplantation in children. TCRbeta library preparation incorporated unique molecular identifiers. TCRdb called the PCR reads again in MiXCR, with one record for every CDR3 protein. This sample has about 200,000 distinct CDR3 sequences, with approximately 15% found just once. The specimen was PBMCs from the stem cell graft donor, collected from the stem cell graft. The receptors were gathered from a human donor who donated a stem cell graft to a child with acute lymphoblastic leukemia.

This clonotype was recorded many times. The chain carries TRBV10-3 and TRBJ2-7; D gene ambiguous. Trimming left V 4 bases short and J 5 bases short, with 12 bases between. CDR3 length: 13 amino acids. Germline V gives CDR1 ENHRY, CDR2 SYGVKD. CDR3 DNA: TGTGCCATCAGTGTGGTGGGTCAGGACGAGCAGTACTTC. This codes for CAISVVGQDEQYF.

This CDR3 is CASSVLPQSETQYF. The CDR3 nucleotides read TGTGCCAGCAGTGTCCTACCGCAATCGGAGACCCAGTACTTC. This chain uses TRBV7-9 with TRBJ2-5; no definite D call. This CDR3 spans 14 amino acids. Trimming took 6 bases from V and 5 from J, leaving 16 bases between them. Germline assignment: CDR1 SEHNR and CDR2 FQNEAQ (reference sequence).

This clonotype was recorded at least ten times. The chain uses TRBV4-1 and TRBJ2-2; tentatively, D is TRBD2 (6 bases). CDR3 length: 18 amino acids. The germline V gene encodes CDR1 MGHRA and CDR2 YSYEKL. The V end lost 2 bases, the J end lost 2 bases, and 18 bases lay between the germline ends. CDR3 coding DNA: TGCGCCAGCAGCCAAAGGGGCGGGATCCGATCCAACACCGGGGAGCTGTTTTTT. It is translated as CASSQRGGIRSNTGELFF.

This clonotype has a handful of counts. V gene TRBV12-3 or TRBV12-4 combines with J gene TRBJ1-1; no definite D call. The CDR3 extends over 15 amino acids. Deletions cut 3 bases from V and 4 bases from J, with 15 bases between. CDR3 amino acids: CASSFSGVVGTEAFF. As DNA, the CDR3 is TGTGCCAGCAGTTTTAGTGGGGTTGTGGGCACTGAAGCTTTCTTT.

The V gene is TRBV11-3, the J gene TRBJ2-7; D may correspond to TRBD1 or TRBD2 (5 bases each). The germline V and J ends were trimmed by 5 bases and 6 bases, with 17 bases remaining between them. This CDR3 comprises 14 residues. Germline lookup yields CDR1 SGHNT and CDR2 YENEEA. CDR3 protein: CASSPRDRLGEQYF. DNA for the CDR3: TGTGCCAGCAGCCCTCGGGACCGCTTAGGCGAGCAGTACTTC.

V and J are TRBV5-4 and TRBJ1-4; the D gene is possibly TRBD1 (5 bases). Germline lookup yields CDR1 SGHNT and CDR2 YYREEE (reference sequence). CDR3 length: 15 residues. The V end was cut by 4 bases, the J end by 4 bases, with 14 bases between. The CDR3: CASSVGGPNNEKLFF. In DNA, the CDR3 is TGTGCCAGCAGCGTTGGGGGTCCAAATAATGAAAAACTGTTTTTT.

In its sample, this clonotype was seen many times. The genes are TRBV5-1 and TRBJ1-1; 8 bases fit TRBD1. V lost 0 bases and J lost 1; bases outside the gene matches: 2. The CDR3 consists of 15 residues. Germline V gene lookup returns CDR1 SGHRS and CDR2 YFSETQ. The CDR3 sequence is CASSLETGENTEAFF. The CDR3 bases are TGCGCCAGCAGCTTGGAGACAGGGGAGAACACTGAAGCTTTCTTT.

Worth noting for this clonotype: One junction end disagrees with the germline gene, perhaps due to a read error. The genes are TRBV20-1 and TRBJ2-5; D remains unclear. CDR3 length: 16 residues. Germline V CDR1 and CDR2: DFQATT, SNEGSKA (reference sequence). The CDR3 region has the DNA TGCACTGCTAGAGCAGACGGATTACGGGCCTCGGAGACCCAGTACTTC. This codes for CTARADGLRASETQYF.

This clonotype showed up many times. The chain is built from TRBV3-1 and TRBJ2-1; possibly TRBD2 for D (6 bases). The CDR3 runs to 15 residues. With 1 base removed from V and 10 bases from J, the gap between germline ends came to 17 bases. The germline gives CDR1 LGHDT, CDR2 YNNKEL (reference sequence). DNA of the CDR3: TGTGCCAGCAGCCAAGGGGCGGGGAACCTGGAGGAGCAGTTCTTC. Its translation: CASSQGAGNLEEQFF.

This clonotype has a count of ten or more. CDR3 in amino acids: CASSHSLVREEVNRGGNTIYF. The CDR3 DNA follows: TGCGCCAGCAGCCATAGTCTTGTGAGGGAAGAGGTTAATAGAGGTGGAAACACCATATATTTT. The genes are TRBV4-1 and TRBJ1-3; D remains unclear. CDR3 length: 21 residues. The germline V gene encodes CDR1 MGHRA and CDR2 YSYEKL. The ends were cut back, 3 bases at V and 3 bases at J, with 30 bases in the middle.

In this sample, this clonotype turned up many times. V usage is TRBV5-1 and J usage is TRBJ2-5; the match to TRBD1 covers 7 bases. The CDR3 runs 16 residues. V shed 3 bases, J shed 9 bases, and the junction held 17 bases outside the gene matches. Germline V gene lookup returns CDR1 SGHRS and CDR2 YFSETQ. Written as DNA, the CDR3 is TGCGCCAGCAGCTCGATCCCGGGACAGACGACTGGGGCCCAGTACTTC. The encoded protein is CASSSIPGQTTGAQYF.

This clonotype has more than one count but fewer than ten. J is TRBJ2-4 and V is TRBV5-1; TRBD2 is a possible D gene (6 bases). The CDR3 is made up of 16 amino acids. Germline V gene lookup returns CDR1 SGHRS and CDR2 YFSETQ. Trimming removed 4 bases at V and 0 bases at J, with 14 bases between. The CDR3 DNA follows: TGCGCCAGCAGCCCCCTAGCGTTAGGAGCCAAAAACATTCAGTACTTC. As protein: CASSPLALGAKNIQYF.

The table lists this clonotype with a few counts. This chain links TRBV7-9 with TRBJ2-1; D gene uncertain. The V and J ends lost 2 bases and 9 bases respectively, with 8 bases between them. Looked up from germline, CDR1 is SEHNR and CDR2 is FQNEAQ (reference sequence). The length of the CDR3 is 12 residues. The CDR3 DNA reads TGTGCCAGCAGCTTAACTCATCGTGAGCAGTTCTTC. Translation: CASSLTHREQFF.